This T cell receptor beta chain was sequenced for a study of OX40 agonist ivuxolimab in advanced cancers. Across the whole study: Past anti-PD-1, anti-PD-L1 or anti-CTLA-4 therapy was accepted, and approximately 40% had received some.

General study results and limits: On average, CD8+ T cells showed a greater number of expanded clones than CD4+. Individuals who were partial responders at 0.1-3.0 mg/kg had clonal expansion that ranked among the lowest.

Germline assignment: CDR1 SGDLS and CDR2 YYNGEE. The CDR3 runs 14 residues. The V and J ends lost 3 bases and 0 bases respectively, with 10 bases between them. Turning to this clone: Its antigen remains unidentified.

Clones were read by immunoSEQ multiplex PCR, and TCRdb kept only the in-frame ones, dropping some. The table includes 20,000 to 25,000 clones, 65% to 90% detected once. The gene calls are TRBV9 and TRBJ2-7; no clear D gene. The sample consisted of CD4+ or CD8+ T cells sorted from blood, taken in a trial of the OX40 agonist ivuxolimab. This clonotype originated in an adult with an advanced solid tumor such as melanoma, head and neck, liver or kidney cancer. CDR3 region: CASSAELSSYEQYF. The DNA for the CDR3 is TGTGCCAGCAGCGCAGAGCTTAGCTCCTACGAGCAGTACTTC.